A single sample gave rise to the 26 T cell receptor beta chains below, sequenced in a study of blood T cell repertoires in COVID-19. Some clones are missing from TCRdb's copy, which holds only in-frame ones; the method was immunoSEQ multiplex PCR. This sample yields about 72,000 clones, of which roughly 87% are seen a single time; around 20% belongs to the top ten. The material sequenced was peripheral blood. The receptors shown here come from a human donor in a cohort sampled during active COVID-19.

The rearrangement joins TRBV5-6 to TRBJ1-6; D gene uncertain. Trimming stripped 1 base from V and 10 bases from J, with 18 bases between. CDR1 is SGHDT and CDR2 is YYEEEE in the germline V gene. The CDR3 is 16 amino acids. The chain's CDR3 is CASSLREIRSSSPLHF. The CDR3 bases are TGTGCCAGCAGCTTGAGGGAGATTCGGAGTAGCTCACCCCTCCACTTT.

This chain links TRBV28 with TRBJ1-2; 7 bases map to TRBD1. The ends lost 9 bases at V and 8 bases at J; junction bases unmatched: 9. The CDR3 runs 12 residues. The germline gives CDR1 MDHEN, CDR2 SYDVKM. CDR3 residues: CASMTTGRGYTF. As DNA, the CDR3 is TGTGCCAGTATGACGACAGGGCGGGGCTACACCTTC.

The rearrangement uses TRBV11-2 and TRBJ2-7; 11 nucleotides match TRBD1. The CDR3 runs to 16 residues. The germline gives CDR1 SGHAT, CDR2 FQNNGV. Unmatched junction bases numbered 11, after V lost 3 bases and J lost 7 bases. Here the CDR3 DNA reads TGTGCCAGCAGCTTCCATTCGGACAGGGGGCTTTGGGAGCAGTACTTC. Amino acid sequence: CASSFHSDRGLWEQYF.

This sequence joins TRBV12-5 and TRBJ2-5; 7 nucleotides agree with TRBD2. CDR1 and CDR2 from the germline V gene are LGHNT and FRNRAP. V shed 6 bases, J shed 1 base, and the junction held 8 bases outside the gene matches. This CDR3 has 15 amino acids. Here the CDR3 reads CASGERGLLQETQYF. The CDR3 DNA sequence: TGTGCTAGTGGGGAGCGGGGACTCCTCCAAGAGACCCAGTACTTC.

The CDR3 loop is CASRGQSNQPQHF. The CDR3 DNA reads as TGTGCCAGCAGAGGACAGAGCAATCAGCCCCAGCATTTT. V gene TRBV12-3 or TRBV12-4 combines with J gene TRBJ1-5, with D perhaps TRBD1 (6 bases). There are 13 residues in the CDR3. V gave up 6 bases and J gave up 1 base, with 7 bases separating them.

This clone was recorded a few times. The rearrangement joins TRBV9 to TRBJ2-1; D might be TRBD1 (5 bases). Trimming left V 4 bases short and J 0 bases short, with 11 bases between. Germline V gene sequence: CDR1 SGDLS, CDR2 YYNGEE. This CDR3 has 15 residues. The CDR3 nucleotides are TGTGCCAGCAGCATCGGACACGGCTCCTACAATGAGCAGTTCTTC. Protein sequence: CASSIGHGSYNEQFF.

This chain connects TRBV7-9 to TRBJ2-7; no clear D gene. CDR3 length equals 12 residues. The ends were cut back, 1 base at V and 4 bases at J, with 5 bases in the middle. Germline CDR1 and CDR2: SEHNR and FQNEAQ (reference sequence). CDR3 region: CASSLGVYEQYF. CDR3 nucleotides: TGTGCCAGCAGCTTAGGAGTTTACGAGCAGTACTTC.

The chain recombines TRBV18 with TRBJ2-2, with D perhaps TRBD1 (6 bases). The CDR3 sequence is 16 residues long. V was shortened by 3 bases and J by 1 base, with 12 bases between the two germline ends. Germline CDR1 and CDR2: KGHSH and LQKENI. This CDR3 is CASSPPGHQNTGELFF. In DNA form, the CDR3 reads TGTGCCAGCTCACCTCCGGGACACCAGAACACCGGGGAGCTGTTTTTT.

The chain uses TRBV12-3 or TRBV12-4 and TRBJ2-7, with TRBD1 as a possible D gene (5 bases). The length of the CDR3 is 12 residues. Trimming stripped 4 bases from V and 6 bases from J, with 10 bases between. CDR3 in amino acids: CASSSDSSEQYF. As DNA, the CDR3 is TGTGCCAGCAGTTCTGACAGTAGCGAGCAGTACTTC.

The CDR3 reads CASSPPTGQGSPRGYTF. Here the CDR3 DNA reads TGTGCCAGCTCACCACCTACCGGCCAGGGGAGTCCGCGTGGCTACACCTTC. The chain combines TRBV18 with TRBJ1-2; perhaps TRBD1 as D (6 bases). The CDR3 has 17 residues. Germline CDR1 is KGHSH and CDR2 is LQKENI. Trimming shortened V by 0 bases and J by 7 bases, and 21 bases separated the two germline ends.

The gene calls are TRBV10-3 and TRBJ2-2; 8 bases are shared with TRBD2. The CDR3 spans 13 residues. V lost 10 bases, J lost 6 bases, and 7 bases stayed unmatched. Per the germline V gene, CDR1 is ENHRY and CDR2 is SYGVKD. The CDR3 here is CASKPGGAGELFF. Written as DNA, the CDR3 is TGTGCCAGCAAACCGGGGGGGGCCGGGGAGCTGTTTTTT.

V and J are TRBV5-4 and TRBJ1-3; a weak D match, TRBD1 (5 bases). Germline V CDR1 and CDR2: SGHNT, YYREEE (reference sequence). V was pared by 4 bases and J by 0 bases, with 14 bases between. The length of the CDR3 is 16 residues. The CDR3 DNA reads TGTGCCAGCAGCCGCGGGACCGAGAGCTCTGGAAACACCATATATTTT. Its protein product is CASSRGTESSGNTIYF.

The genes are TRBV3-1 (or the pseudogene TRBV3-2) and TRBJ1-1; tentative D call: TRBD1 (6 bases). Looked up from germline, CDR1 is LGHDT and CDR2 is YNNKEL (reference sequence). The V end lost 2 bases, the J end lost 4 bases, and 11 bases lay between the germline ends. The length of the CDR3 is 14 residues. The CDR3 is CASSQNVRGTEAFF. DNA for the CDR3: TGTGCCAGCAGCCAAAATGTCAGGGGCACTGAAGCTTTCTTT.

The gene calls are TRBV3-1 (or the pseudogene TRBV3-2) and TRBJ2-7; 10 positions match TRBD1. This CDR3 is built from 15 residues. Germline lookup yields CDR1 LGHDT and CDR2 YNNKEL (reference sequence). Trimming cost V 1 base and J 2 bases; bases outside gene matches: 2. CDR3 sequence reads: CASSQGGTGAYEQYF. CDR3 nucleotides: TGTGCCAGCAGCCAAGGTGGGACAGGGGCCTACGAGCAGTACTTC.

The CDR3 is CASSFAKAWEAFF. As DNA, the CDR3 is TGTGCCAGCAGTTTTGCGAAAGCGTGGGAAGCTTTCTTT. The chain combines TRBV12-3 or TRBV12-4 with TRBJ1-1; D gene uncertain. V lost 3 bases to trimming and J lost 8 bases, with 13 bases between them. This CDR3 is built from 13 residues.

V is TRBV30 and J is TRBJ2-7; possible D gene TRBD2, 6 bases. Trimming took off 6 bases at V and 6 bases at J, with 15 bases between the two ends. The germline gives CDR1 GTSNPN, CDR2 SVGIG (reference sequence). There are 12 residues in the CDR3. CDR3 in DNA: TGTGCCTGCCGGGGGAAGTCCGCCGAGCAGTACTTC. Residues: CACRGKSAEQYF.

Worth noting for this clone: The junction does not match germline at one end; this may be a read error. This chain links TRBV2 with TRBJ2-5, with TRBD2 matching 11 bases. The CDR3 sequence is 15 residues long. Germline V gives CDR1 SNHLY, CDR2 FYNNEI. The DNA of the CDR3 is TGTGCTAGCAGGTCGACTAGCGGGGCACAAGAGACCCAGTACTTC. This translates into CASRSTSGAQETQYF. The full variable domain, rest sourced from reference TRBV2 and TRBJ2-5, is EPEVTQTPSHQVTQMGQEVILRCVPISNHLYFYWYRQILGQKVEFLVSFYNNEISEKSEIFDDQFSVERPDGSNFTLKIRSTKLEDSAMYFCASRSTSGAQETQYFGPGTRLLVL.

CDR3 sequence (DNA): TGCGCCAGCAGCCTCTCCGGGCGCGGGTATACGGCTAATGAAAAACTGTTTTTT. Translating it yields CASSLSGRGYTANEKLFF. V and J are TRBV4-1 and TRBJ1-4; D not certain. This CDR3 comprises 18 residues. Trimming took off 4 bases at V and 3 bases at J, with 21 bases between the two ends. Germline V lookup: CDR1 MGHRA, CDR2 YSYEKL.

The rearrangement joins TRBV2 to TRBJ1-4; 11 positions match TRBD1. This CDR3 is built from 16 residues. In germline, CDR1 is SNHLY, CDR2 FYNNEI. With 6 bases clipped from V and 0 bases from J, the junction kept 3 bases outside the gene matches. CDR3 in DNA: TGTGCCAGCAGCGGACAGGGGGCCGCAACTAATGAAAAACTGTTTTTT. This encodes CASSGQGAATNEKLFF.

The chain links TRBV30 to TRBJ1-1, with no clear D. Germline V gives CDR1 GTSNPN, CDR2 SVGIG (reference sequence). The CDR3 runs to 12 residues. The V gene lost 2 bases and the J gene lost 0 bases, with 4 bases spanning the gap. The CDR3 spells CAWSQLNTEAFF. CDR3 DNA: TGTGCCTGGAGTCAGTTGAACACTGAAGCTTTCTTT.

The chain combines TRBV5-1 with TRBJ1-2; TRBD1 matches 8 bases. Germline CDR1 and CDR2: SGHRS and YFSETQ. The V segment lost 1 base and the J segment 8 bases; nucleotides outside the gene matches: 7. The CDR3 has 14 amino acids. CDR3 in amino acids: CASSLLQGASGYTF. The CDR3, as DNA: TGCGCCAGCAGCTTGTTGCAGGGGGCGTCCGGCTACACCTTC.

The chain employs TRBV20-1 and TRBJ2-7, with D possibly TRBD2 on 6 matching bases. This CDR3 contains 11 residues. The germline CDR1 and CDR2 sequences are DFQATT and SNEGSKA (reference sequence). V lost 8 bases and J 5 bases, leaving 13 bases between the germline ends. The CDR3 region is CSFMERDEQYF. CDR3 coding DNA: TGCAGTTTTATGGAGCGGGACGAGCAGTACTTC.

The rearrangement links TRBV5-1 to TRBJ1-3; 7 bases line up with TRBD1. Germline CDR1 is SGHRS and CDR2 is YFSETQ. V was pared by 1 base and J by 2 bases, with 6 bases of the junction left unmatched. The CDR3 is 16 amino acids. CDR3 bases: TGCGCCAGCAGCTTGATCGGAACAGGGGCTGGAAACACCATATATTTT. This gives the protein CASSLIGTGAGNTIYF.

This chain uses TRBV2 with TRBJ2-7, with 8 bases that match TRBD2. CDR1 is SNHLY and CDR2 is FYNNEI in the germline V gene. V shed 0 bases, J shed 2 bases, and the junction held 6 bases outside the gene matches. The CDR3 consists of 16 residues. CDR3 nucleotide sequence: TGTGCCAGCAGTGAAGCGCAGAAGCGGGGGACCTACGAGCAGTACTTC. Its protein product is CASSEAQKRGTYEQYF. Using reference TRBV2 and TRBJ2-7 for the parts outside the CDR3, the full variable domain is EPEVTQTPSHQVTQMGQEVILRCVPISNHLYFYWYRQILGQKVEFLVSFYNNEISEKSEIFDDQFSVERPDGSNFTLKIRSTKLEDSAMYFCASSEAQKRGTYEQYFGPGTRLTVT.

This CDR3 reads CASSSGAAEKYF. CDR3 coding DNA: TGCGCCAGCAGTTCAGGGGCCGCCGAAAAGTACTTC. The chain has TRBV5-1 and TRBJ2-7, with a possible D match to TRBD1 (6 bases). V lost 5 bases and J 11 bases, leaving 17 bases between the germline ends. The germline gives CDR1 SGHRS, CDR2 YFSETQ. The CDR3 is 12 residues long.

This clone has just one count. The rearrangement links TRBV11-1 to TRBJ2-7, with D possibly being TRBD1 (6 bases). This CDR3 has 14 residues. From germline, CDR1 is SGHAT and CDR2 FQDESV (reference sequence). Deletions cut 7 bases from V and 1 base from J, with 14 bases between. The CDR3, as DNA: TGTGCCAGCACCTTCTCCCAGGGGTCCTACGAGCAGTACTTC. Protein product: CASTFSQGSYEQYF.